The source of this T cell receptor beta chain is a study of T-cell reconstitution after alpha-beta-depleted transplantation in children. V was cut by 5 bases and J by 4 bases, with 8 bases left in between. CDR1 is DFQATT, CDR2 SNEGSKA, per germline (reference sequence). This CDR3 has 12 residues. In its sample, this clonotype was seen a few times. Researchers prepared the TCRbeta library using unique molecular identifiers, the study reports. TCRdb processed the PCR reads anew with MiXCR; each CDR3 protein has one entry. The sample consists of almost 500,000 distinct CDR3 sequences, about 12% of them appearing once.

This chain links TRBV20-1 with TRBJ2-2; D remains ambiguous. The sequencing here drew on PBMCs from the stem cell graft donor, taken from the stem cell graft. The TCR was taken from a human donor who donated a stem cell graft to a child with combined immunodeficiency. The CDR3 loop is CSAEISTGELFF. In nucleotides, the CDR3 is TGCAGTGCTGAGATCTCCACCGGGGAGCTGTTTTTT.